What follows are 27 T cell receptor beta chains derived from one specimen sequenced in a study of blood T cell repertoires in COVID-19. Clones were read by immunoSEQ multiplex PCR, and TCRdb kept only the in-frame ones, dropping some. The sample contains 300,000 to 450,000 clones, around 84% of which appear only once. The source material was peripheral blood. The origin of the receptors is a human donor in a cohort sampled during active COVID-19.

The J gene is TRBJ2-2, the V gene TRBV7-9, with 12 bases lining up with TRBD2. CDR3 length equals 18 residues. V was pared by 5 bases and J by 1 base, with 8 bases of the junction left unmatched. Germline V gene lookup returns CDR1 SEHNR and CDR2 FQNEAQ (reference sequence). In nucleotides, the CDR3 is TGTGCCAGCAGCCCCTGGACTAGCGGGGCGATGAACACCGGGGAGCTGTTTTTT. Translating gives CASSPWTSGAMNTGELFF.

CDR3 in amino acids: CASSLEIQGGAINNSPLHF. The CDR3 region has the DNA TGCGCCAGCAGCTTGGAGATCCAAGGGGGCGCGATTAATAATTCACCCCTCCACTTT. This chain connects TRBV5-1 to TRBJ1-6; 7 bases map to TRBD1. This CDR3 is built from 19 residues. The V and J ends lost 0 bases and 5 bases, in that order; junction bases with no gene match: 14. The germline gives CDR1 SGHRS, CDR2 YFSETQ.

The chain employs TRBV5-1 and TRBJ2-2; 12 nucleotides align to TRBD2. J was trimmed by 4 bases and V by 5 bases; bases with no gene match: 9. The CDR3 consists of 17 residues. Germline lookup yields CDR1 SGHRS and CDR2 YFSETQ. CDR3 in amino acids: CASRTSGRPLGTGELFF. CDR3 DNA sequence: TGCGCCAGCAGGACTAGCGGGAGACCCCTCGGCACCGGGGAGCTGTTTTTT.

The table lists this clone with a few counts. The V call is TRBV6-1, the J call TRBJ2-7, with a weak D call TRBD1 (5 bases). Trimming took off 1 base at V and 6 bases at J, with 19 bases between the two ends. The germline V gene has CDR1 MNHNS and CDR2 SASEGT. The CDR3 has 16 amino acids. Written as DNA, the CDR3 is TGTGCCAGCAGTGAAGGCCCCAACAGGTTTTCGAGCGAGCAGTACTTC. This gives the protein CASSEGPNRFSSEQYF.

This rearrangement joins TRBV28 to TRBJ2-5, with D hard to call. Trimming removed 4 bases from V and 0 bases from J, with 15 bases in between. Germline CDR1 MDHEN, CDR2 SYDVKM. This CDR3 is built from 16 residues. CDR3 nucleotide sequence: TGTGCCAGCAGTTCCAGACTTGCCTCGTACCAAGAGACCCAGTACTTC. Protein: CASSSRLASYQETQYF.

A single count supports this clone. CDR3 amino acids: CAWNGASGGYEQYF. The CDR3 region has the DNA TGTGCCTGGAACGGGGCTAGCGGGGGGTACGAGCAGTACTTC. This chain connects TRBV30 to TRBJ2-7; 11 bases fit TRBD2. Trimming removed 4 bases from V and 4 bases from J; junction bases left unmatched: 6. The V gene's germline CDR1 is GTSNPN and CDR2 SVGIG (reference sequence). CDR3 size: 14 residues.

The V gene is TRBV30, the J gene TRBJ1-3, with D possibly matching TRBD1 (5 bases). This CDR3 has 12 amino acids. Germline loops: CDR1 GTSNPN, CDR2 SVGIG (reference sequence). Trimming stripped 0 bases from V and 7 bases from J, with 7 bases between. The CDR3 is CAWSVRGNTIYF. CDR3 in DNA: TGTGCCTGGAGTGTACGGGGGAACACCATATATTTT.

The rearrangement joins TRBV19 to TRBJ2-5; 7 nucleotides align to TRBD1. The CDR3 is 15 residues long. Germline assignment: CDR1 LNHDA and CDR2 SQIVND (reference sequence). J gave up 2 bases and V 6 bases, and 9 bases lay outside the gene matches. CDR3 bases: TGTGCCAGTAGCCGTCCGGGACAGCTACAAGAGACCCAGTACTTC. It specifies CASSRPGQLQETQYF.

The chain couples TRBV28 to TRBJ2-1; a weak D match, TRBD2 (6 bases). The germline gives CDR1 MDHEN, CDR2 SYDVKM. CDR3 size: 11 residues. V lost 5 bases and J 12 bases, leaving 11 bases between the germline ends. CDR3 nucleotides: TGTGCCAGCAGTGGGGACTCTGGGCAGTTCTTC. It is translated as CASSGDSGQFF.

The gene calls are TRBV6-1 and TRBJ2-7, with TRBD2 matching over 11 bases. In germline, CDR1 is MNHNS, CDR2 SASEGT. Trimming at V came to 2 bases and at J to 2 bases, leaving 2 bases not matched to a gene. This CDR3 is 15 amino acids long. CDR3 residues: CASSETSGGPYEQYF. The CDR3, as DNA: TGTGCCAGCAGTGAAACTAGCGGGGGCCCCTACGAGCAGTACTTC.

This sequence joins TRBV13 and TRBJ2-7; 10 nucleotides match TRBD2. V trimming: 6 bases; J trimming: 2 bases; junction bases outside the gene matches: 7. This CDR3 region has 15 residues. The germline CDR1 and CDR2 sequences are PRHDT and FYEKMQ (reference sequence). The CDR3 DNA reads TGTGCCAGCAGTTCAGTAGCGGGAGGCCCCTACGAGCAGTACTTC. Amino acid sequence: CASSSVAGGPYEQYF. The full variable domain, in which reference TRBV13 and TRBJ2-7 provide the parts outside the CDR3, is AAGVIQSPRHLIKEKRETATLKCYPIPRHDTVYWYQQGPGQDPQFLISFYEKMQSDKGSIPDRFSAQQFSDYHSELNMSSLELGDSALYFCASSSVAGGPYEQYFGPGTRLTVT.

The J gene is TRBJ2-2, the V gene TRBV30; 11 nucleotides agree with TRBD2. The CDR3 sequence is 17 residues long. J lost 5 bases, V lost 4 bases, and 12 bases had no gene match. Germline V CDR1 and CDR2: GTSNPN, SVGIG (reference sequence). CDR3 loop: CAWKLAGAGGVTGELFF. The CDR3 nucleotides read TGTGCCTGGAAACTAGCGGGGGCGGGAGGTGTGACCGGGGAGCTGTTTTTT.

V usage is TRBV11-2 and J usage is TRBJ2-5; 9 bases map to TRBD1. Germline V CDR1 and CDR2: SGHAT, FQNNGV. The CDR3 loop spans 15 amino acids. With 5 bases clipped from V and 5 bases from J, the junction kept 9 bases outside the gene matches. CDR3 loop: CASSRQGVARETQYF. CDR3 bases: TGTGCCAGCAGCCGACAGGGGGTGGCTAGGGAGACCCAGTACTTC.

The rearrangement joins TRBV28 to TRBJ2-2; 10 bases are shared with TRBD1. CDR3 length: 16 residues. V gave up 8 bases and J gave up 1 base; unmatched junction bases: 7. CDR1 and CDR2 (germline): MDHEN, SYDVKM. Here the CDR3 DNA reads TGTGCCAGCCATGACAGGGGGCGAATGAACACCGGGGAGCTGTTTTTT. Translating gives CASHDRGRMNTGELFF.

The sample holds one count of this clone. The rearrangement joins TRBV19 to TRBJ2-1, with 11 positions matching TRBD2. CDR3 length: 16 residues. The V and J ends lost 6 bases and 5 bases, in that order; junction bases with no gene match: 9. Germline V gene sequence: CDR1 LNHDA, CDR2 SQIVND (reference sequence). This CDR3 is CASRPLAGGGNNEQFF. CDR3 in DNA: TGTGCCAGTAGACCGCTAGCGGGGGGCGGGAACAATGAGCAGTTCTTC.

The rearrangement joins TRBV2 to TRBJ2-3; D is possibly TRBD2 (5 bases). CDR3 size: 12 residues. The V gene lost 7 bases and the J gene lost 4 bases, with 9 bases spanning the gap. In germline, CDR1 is SNHLY, CDR2 FYNNEI. CDR3 in amino acids: CASNLGADTQYF. The CDR3 region has the DNA TGTGCCAGCAACCTGGGAGCAGATACGCAGTATTTT.

The J gene is TRBJ1-4, the V gene TRBV25-1; tentatively, D is TRBD1 (5 bases). The V and J ends lost 3 bases and 10 bases respectively, with 6 bases between them. The CDR3 loop spans 11 amino acids. From germline, CDR1 is MGHDK and CDR2 SYGVNS. CDR3 protein: CASSEGLKLFF. DNA of the CDR3: TGTGCCAGCAGTGAGGGGCTAAAACTGTTTTTT. The full variable domain, with the rest looked up from reference TRBV25-1 and TRBJ1-4, is EADIYQTPRYLVIGTGKKITLECSQTMGHDKMYWYQQDPGMELHLIHYSYGVNSTEKGDLSSESTVSRIRTEHFPLTLESARPSHTSQYLCASSEGLKLFFGSGTQLSVL.

The chain employs TRBV21-1 and TRBJ1-2. TRBV21-1 is a documented pseudogene. The CDR3 has 11 amino acids. The CDR3 DNA is TGTGCCAGCAGCAATAGCCCGGCCTTCGCCTTC. It is translated as CASSNSPAFAF.

The chain combines TRBV30 with TRBJ2-1, with D perhaps matching TRBD2 (6 bases). This CDR3 is 16 amino acids long. Per germline, CDR1 GTSNPN and CDR2 SVGIG (reference sequence). Trimming shortened V by 2 bases and J by 5 bases, and 19 bases separated the two germline ends. The CDR3 nucleotides read TGTGCCTGGAGTTCACCCGCCAGCGGGCGGGACAATGAGCAGTTCTTC. Translated: CAWSSPASGRDNEQFF.

The rearrangement uses TRBV6-1 and TRBJ2-2; D is uncertain. Trimming cost V 0 bases and J 6 bases, with 8 bases left between them. The CDR3 extends over 14 amino acids. From germline, CDR1 is MNHNS and CDR2 SASEGT. The CDR3: CASSEAFSAGELFF. The CDR3 coding sequence is TGTGCCAGCAGTGAAGCCTTCTCCGCCGGGGAGCTGTTTTTT.

This clone was detected only a few times. The chain links TRBV7-3 to TRBJ1-1; D not resolved. V lost 5 bases to trimming and J lost 3 bases, with 10 bases between them. The V gene's germline CDR1 is SGHTA and CDR2 FQGTGA. The CDR3 spans 13 residues. CDR3 protein: CASSLFGDTEAFF. The CDR3 coding sequence is TGTGCCAGCAGCCTCTTCGGGGACACTGAAGCTTTCTTT.

The chain carries TRBV19 and TRBJ1-1; D unresolved. This CDR3 comprises 13 residues. CDR1 LNHDA and CDR2 SQIVND come from the germline V gene (reference sequence). V was shortened by 6 bases and J by 1 base, with 9 bases between the two germline ends. The CDR3 loop is CASSTTRNTEAFF. The CDR3 bases are TGTGCCAGTAGCACGACACGGAACACTGAAGCTTTCTTT.

The chain employs TRBV5-1 and TRBJ1-1, with D possibly TRBD1 on 5 matching bases. CDR3 length: 14 residues. Germline V gives CDR1 SGHRS, CDR2 YFSETQ. The V gene lost 0 bases and the J gene lost 6 bases, with 12 bases spanning the gap. The CDR3 DNA reads TGCGCCAGCAGCTTGGCCCAGGGTAGCCCTGAAGCTTTCTTT. Translated: CASSLAQGSPEAFF.

This clone appeared once. V gene TRBV9 combines with J gene TRBJ2-4; D is undetermined. The CDR3 runs to 16 residues. The germline V and J ends were trimmed by 2 bases and 0 bases, with 12 bases remaining between them. CDR1 is SGDLS and CDR2 is YYNGEE in the germline V gene. This chain's CDR3 is CASSVGPRLAKNIQYF. CDR3 DNA sequence: TGTGCCAGCAGCGTGGGCCCTCGGCTAGCCAAAAACATTCAGTACTTC.

This chain connects TRBV7-9 to TRBJ1-4, with D possibly TRBD1 on 6 matching bases. CDR1 is SEHNR and CDR2 is FQNEAQ in the germline V gene (reference sequence). Trimming cost V 5 bases and J 0 bases, with 13 bases left between them. The CDR3 has 16 amino acids. The CDR3 DNA sequence: TGTGCCAGCAGCGCACCGGGGGGCTCAACTAATGAAAAACTGTTTTTT. Its protein is CASSAPGGSTNEKLFF. The whole variable domain, remainder taken from reference TRBV7-9 and TRBJ1-4, is DTGVSQNPRHKITKRGQNVTFRCDPISEHNRLYWYRQTLGQGPEFLTYFQNEAQLEKSRLLSDRFSAERPKGSFSTLEIQRTEQGDSAMYLCASSAPGGSTNEKLFFGSGTQLSVL.

The chain is built from TRBV7-8 and TRBJ2-5; D unclear. Germline assignment: CDR1 SGHVS and CDR2 FQNEAQ. V lost 5 bases to trimming and J lost 7 bases, with 8 bases between them. The CDR3 runs 11 residues. For the CDR3, the DNA is TGTGCCAGCAGCACTGCTTGGACCCAGTACTTC. Protein sequence: CASSTAWTQYF.

This sequence joins TRBV9 and TRBJ1-2; perhaps TRBD1 as D (5 bases). This CDR3 contains 15 residues. The germline V and J ends were trimmed by 0 bases and 2 bases, with 11 bases remaining between them. The germline gives CDR1 SGDLS, CDR2 YYNGEE. This CDR3 reads CASSVASRGNYGYTF. The CDR3 nucleotides read TGTGCCAGCAGCGTAGCTTCAAGGGGCAACTATGGCTACACCTTC.